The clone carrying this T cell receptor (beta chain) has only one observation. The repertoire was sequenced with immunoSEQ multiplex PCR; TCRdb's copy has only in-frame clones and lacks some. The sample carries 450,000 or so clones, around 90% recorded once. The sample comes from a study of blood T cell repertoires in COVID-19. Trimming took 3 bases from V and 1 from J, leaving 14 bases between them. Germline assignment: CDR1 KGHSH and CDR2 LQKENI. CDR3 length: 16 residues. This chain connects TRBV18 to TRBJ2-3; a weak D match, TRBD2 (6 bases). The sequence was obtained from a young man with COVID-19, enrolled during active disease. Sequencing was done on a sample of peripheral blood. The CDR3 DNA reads TGTGCCAGCTCACCTTGGATTGGCGGGGGCACAGATACGCAGTATTTT. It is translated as CASSPWIGGGTDTQYF.